The 5 T cell receptor beta chains below come from one sample, sequenced in a study of cytomegalovirus exposure and HLA in healthy donors. Assay used: immunoSEQ multiplex PCR; TCRdb lists only in-frame clones, some missing. Counted here are approximately 270,000 clones, nearly 90% occurring once; the ten biggest clones make up roughly 0.4%. Specimen: PBMCs. The receptor source for this set is a woman aged 18-29 years in good health and CMV-seronegative.

V gene TRBV27 combines with J gene TRBJ1-1, with TRBD1 identical over 9 bases. Germline V lookup: CDR1 MNHEY, CDR2 SMNVEV (reference sequence). Losses at the gene ends were 4 bases for V and 5 bases for J; bases not matched to a gene: 8. This CDR3 is 15 amino acids long. CDR3 nucleotides: TGTGCCAGCAGTTCACCACGGGACAGGGAGACTGAAGCTTTCTTT. Translated, it gives CASSSPRDRETEAFF.

CDR3 DNA sequence: TGCGCCAGCAGCATCTCTCCCAGGGGGCTCGCCTACAATGAGCAGTTCTTC. Protein product: CASSISPRGLAYNEQFF. The chain combines TRBV5-1 with TRBJ2-1, with 8 bases lining up with TRBD1. The V gene end was trimmed by 4 bases and the J gene end by 2 bases; junction bases not matched to a gene: 11. Germline assignment: CDR1 SGHRS and CDR2 YFSETQ. CDR3 length: 17 amino acids.

The CDR3 region is CASSVGDSGEQFF. The CDR3 region has the DNA TGTGCCAGCAGCGTAGGAGACAGCGGGGAGCAGTTCTTC. This chain joins TRBV7-6 and TRBJ2-1; tentatively, D is TRBD2 (6 bases). Germline values: CDR1 SGHVS, CDR2 FNYEAQ. The V gene lost 5 bases and the J gene lost 10 bases, with 15 bases spanning the gap. The CDR3 sequence is 13 residues long.

The rearrangement uses TRBV7-6 and TRBJ2-7; 11 bases align to TRBD2. Germline V gene data show CDR1 as SGHVS and CDR2 as FNYEAQ. V was clipped by 1 base and J by 4 bases; unmatched bases: 6. The CDR3 is made up of 16 amino acids. The CDR3 DNA sequence: TGTGCCAGCAGCTTAGGCTGGCTAGCGGGGGGATACGAGCAGTACTTC. Translated: CASSLGWLAGGYEQYF.

As DNA, the CDR3 is TGTGCCAGCAGACAGGGGTGGAAGGAGACCCAGTACTTC. This codes for CASRQGWKETQYF. V usage is TRBV27 and J usage is TRBJ2-5; 7 positions agree with TRBD1. The J segment lost 5 bases and the V segment lost 6 bases, leaving 6 bases of the junction unmatched. The CDR3 runs to 13 residues. Per the germline V gene, CDR1 is MNHEY and CDR2 is SMNVEV (reference sequence).